A selection of T cell receptor beta chains follows, all from one sample in a study of cytomegalovirus exposure and HLA in healthy donors. Assay: immunoSEQ multiplex PCR; the TCRdb copy retains only in-frame clones and omits some. The sample includes about 130,000 clones, 85% to 90% of them seen just once. The sequenced material came from PBMCs. The source of these receptors is a woman under 30 in good health and CMV-seropositive. CDR3s include the opening cysteine and the closing phenylalanine or tryptophan. Each record gives: J gene, D gene, V gene, clone size, CDR3 protein, CDR3 DNA. D genes are given only for firm matches. Size tells how often a clone was seen (once, few, many) or the class of an expanded clone, and some rows leave it out.

>TRBJ2-3|.|TRBV4-2|once
CASSQDPGSRTDTQYF
TGTGCCAGCAGCCAAGATCCGGGGTCCCGCACAGATACGCAGTATTTT
>TRBJ2-7|TRBD1|TRBV19|.
CASSPGQDTNEQYF
TGTGCCAGTAGTCCTGGACAGGATACCAACGAGCAGTACTTC
>TRBJ2-2|.|TRBV13|.
CASSLGGFSYGTGELFF
TGTGCCAGCAGCTTAGGGGGCTTCTCCTATGGGACCGGGGAGCTGTTTTTT
>TRBJ1-3|TRBD1|TRBV2|.
CASIETGASGNTIYF
TGTGCCAGCATCGAGACAGGGGCCTCTGGAAACACCATATATTTT
>TRBJ1-5|.|TRBV15|.
CATSPGQFSNQPQHF
TGTGCCACCAGCCCAGGACAGTTTAGCAATCAGCCCCAGCATTTT
>TRBJ2-5|TRBD2|TRBV19|.
CASSGLAAMGAETQYF
TGTGCCAGTAGTGGACTAGCGGCGATGGGGGCGGAGACCCAGTACTTC
>TRBJ1-1|TRBD1|TRBV7-9|.
CASSPDRAGTEAFF
TGTGCCAGCAGCCCTGACAGGGCTGGCACTGAAGCTTTCTTT
>TRBJ2-3|TRBD1|TRBV11-2|.
CASSLDDRGLSPAGADTQYF
TGTGCCAGCAGCTTAGACGACAGGGGGCTTTCGCCAGCCGGGGCAGATACGCAGTATTTT
>TRBJ2-3|TRBD2|TRBV4-1|.
CASSQIAGSPGDTQYF
TGCGCCAGCAGCCAAATAGCGGGGAGCCCGGGAGATACGCAGTATTTT
>TRBJ2-5|TRBD2|TRBV5-1|.
CASSLGSGGAAETQYF
TGCGCCAGCAGCTTGGGGAGCGGGGGGGCGGCAGAGACCCAGTACTTC
>TRBJ2-6|TRBD1|TRBV11-3|.
CASSPGTGGSGANVLTF
TGTGCCAGCAGCCCCGGGACAGGGGGTAGTGGGGCCAACGTCCTGACTTTC
>TRBJ2-2|TRBD2|TRBV6-8|.
CASSRGGGGTGELFF
TGTGCCAGCAGCCGCGGCGGGGGGGGTACCGGGGAGCTGTTTTTT
>TRBJ2-3|.|TRBV6-5|.
CASSPRIAGTDTQYF
TGTGCCAGCAGTCCCCGGATAGCCGGTACAGATACGCAGTATTTT
>TRBJ2-2|.|TRBV30|.
CAWRATGELFF
TGTGCCTGGAGGGCAACCGGGGAGCTGTTTTTT
>TRBJ1-5|TRBD1|TRBV15|.
CATSRGQGVTSNQPQHF
TGTGCCACCAGCCGCGGACAGGGGGTAACAAGCAATCAGCCCCAGCATTTT
>TRBJ2-5|TRBD2|TRBV7-2|.
CASSPGEGGQETQYF
TGTGCCAGCAGCCCGGGGGAGGGCGGCCAAGAGACCCAGTACTTC
>TRBJ1-1|.|TRBV7-2|.
CASSLRWDTEAFF
TGTGCCAGCAGCTTGAGGTGGGACACTGAAGCTTTCTTT
>TRBJ1-4|TRBD1|TRBV5-1|.
CASSRTGDTNEKLFF
TGCGCCAGCAGCAGGACAGGGGATACTAATGAAAAACTGTTTTTT
>TRBJ1-2|.|TRBV6-1|.
CASSEEAGRHYGYTF
TGTGCCAGCAGTGAAGAAGCGGGACGGCACTATGGCTACACCTTC
>TRBJ1-5|.|TRBV19|.
CASSIVPGYGQPQHF
TGTGCCAGTAGTATAGTCCCCGGGTATGGTCAGCCCCAGCATTTT
>TRBJ1-2|.|TRBV27|.
CASSSPVGGVGYTF
TGTGCCAGCAGTTCCCCCGTAGGGGGAGTAGGCTACACCTTC
>TRBJ1-2|TRBD1|TRBV18|.
CASSPGNRGWAYGYTF
TGTGCCAGCTCACCAGGGAACAGGGGCTGGGCATATGGCTACACCTTC
>TRBJ2-2|TRBD2|TRBV7-2|.
CASSRTSGGRPNTGELFF
TGTGCCAGCAGCCGGACTAGCGGGGGGCGACCGAACACCGGGGAGCTGTTTTTT
>TRBJ2-3|TRBD1|TRBV4-1|.
CASSWQGADTQYF
TGCGCCAGCAGCTGGCAGGGGGCAGATACGCAGTATTTT
>TRBJ1-1|TRBD1|TRBV19|.
CASRSGDSGSATEAFF
TGTGCCAGTAGGTCAGGGGACAGTGGATCTGCCACTGAAGCTTTCTTT
>TRBJ2-2|.|TRBV9|.
CASSVGHKGTGELFF
TGTGCCAGCAGCGTAGGACATAAGGGGACCGGGGAGCTGTTTTTT
>TRBJ2-2|.|TRBV11-1|.
CATTRGQGGNTGELFF
TGTGCCACCACGAGAGGACAAGGGGGGAACACCGGGGAGCTGTTTTTT
>TRBJ2-2|.|TRBV9|few
CASSESGLRTGELFF
TGTGCCAGCAGCGAGTCGGGACTCAGAACCGGGGAGCTGTTTTTT